Each of the 24 T cell receptor beta chains below was sequenced from the same sample in a study of molecular identifiers for immune sequencing clone quantification. TCRdb ran MiXCR on the PCR reads and lists one entry per CDR3 protein. Of 550,000 to 750,000 distinct CDR3 sequences listed, 20% are singletons. Sequencing input: naive CD8+ T cells from blood, with Jurkat cell RNA spiked in. Subset specified: FACS-sorted CD8+CD4-CCR7+CD45RA+ naive T cells. The receptors were sampled from a human donor in good health. Some libraries in this study had Jurkat cell RNA spiked in.

This clonotype was observed a handful of times. The junction does not match germline at one end; this may be a read error. This chain links TRBV4-3 with TRBJ2-7; D may match TRBD1 or TRBD2 (6 bases each). Germline V gene lookup returns CDR1 LGHNA and CDR2 YSLEER. The length of the CDR3 is 17 residues. The CDR3 protein is CASSLNTQGGGIYERYF. The CDR3 coding sequence is TGCGCCAGCAGCCTAAATACACAGGGAGGTGGTATCTACGAGCGGTACTTC.

The table lists this clonotype with many counts. The chain recombines TRBV7-9 with TRBJ2-2; 10 positions agree with TRBD2. V gave up 5 bases and J gave up 0 bases; unmatched junction bases: 12. Germline V CDR1 and CDR2: SEHNR, FQNEAQ (reference sequence). The CDR3 covers 19 residues. This CDR3 is CASSPPVPAGGPNTGELFF. The DNA of the CDR3 is TGTGCCAGCAGCCCCCCGGTCCCAGCGGGAGGGCCGAACACCGGGGAGCTGTTTTTT. Together with reference TRBV7-9 and TRBJ2-2, the CDR3 gives the full variable domain: DTGVSQNPRHKITKRGQNVTFRCDPISEHNRLYWYRQTLGQGPEFLTYFQNEAQLEKSRLLSDRFSAERPKGSFSTLEIQRTEQGDSAMYLCASSPPVPAGGPNTGELFFGEGSRLTVL.

The chain combines TRBV9 with TRBJ2-4, with 9 bases identical to TRBD2. The CDR3 contains 17 residues. From germline, CDR1 is SGDLS and CDR2 YYNGEE. The V and J ends lost 0 bases and 7 bases, in that order; junction bases with no gene match: 11. CDR3 protein: CASSVGVAGDSQNIQYF. CDR3 sequence (DNA): TGTGCCAGCAGCGTAGGGGTAGCGGGGGACTCACAGAACATTCAGTACTTC.

V and J are TRBV19 and TRBJ2-7, with D hard to call. The length of the CDR3 is 15 residues. V lost 3 bases and J lost 7, with 19 bases in between. Germline V gene data show CDR1 as LNHDA and CDR2 as SQIVND (reference sequence). CDR3 sequence reads: CASSIVSSGAMEQYF. Here the CDR3 DNA reads TGTGCCAGTAGTATTGTGTCTTCCGGAGCTATGGAGCAGTACTTC.

This clonotype was recorded at least ten times. The gene calls are TRBV5-1 and TRBJ1-2; unclear D gene. The CDR3 is 15 amino acids. The germline V gene encodes CDR1 SGHRS and CDR2 YFSETQ. Trimming shortened V by 4 bases and J by 0 bases, and 13 bases separated the two germline ends. CDR3 sequence: CASSPTDKSNYGYTF. The DNA of the CDR3 is TGCGCCAGCAGCCCGACCGACAAGTCTAACTATGGCTACACCTTC.

This clonotype was recorded many times. The V and J genes are TRBV12-3 or TRBV12-4 and TRBJ2-7; TRBD1 might be the D (6 bases). The length of the CDR3 is 14 residues. The germline V and J ends were trimmed by 6 bases and 0 bases, with 12 bases remaining between them. The CDR3 DNA sequence: TGTGCCAGCAGGAAGGGACACTCCTCCTACGAGCAGTACTTC. It codes for CASRKGHSSYEQYF.

At least ten counts were recorded for this clonotype. The chain employs TRBV4-2 and TRBJ2-7; tentatively, D is TRBD1 (7 bases). The germline V gene encodes CDR1 LGHNA and CDR2 YNFKEQ. Trimming cost V 5 bases and J 0 bases, with 14 bases left between them. The CDR3 covers 15 residues. This CDR3 reads CASSGTGTVSYEQYF. DNA of the CDR3: TGTGCCAGCAGCGGGACTGGGACAGTCTCCTACGAGCAGTACTTC.

This clonotype has a count of ten or more. The rearrangement links TRBV9 to TRBJ1-5; D remains unclear. From germline, CDR1 is SGDLS and CDR2 YYNGEE. This CDR3 has 14 amino acids. V was pared by 3 bases and J by 6 bases, with 13 bases between. The CDR3 protein is CASSAGGWGQPQHF. The CDR3 DNA reads TGTGCCAGCAGCGCGGGAGGCTGGGGTCAGCCCCAGCATTTT.

This clonotype was counted many times. The chain recombines TRBV6-1 with TRBJ2-7; a possible D gene is TRBD1 (5 bases). Germline CDR1 and CDR2: MNHNS and SASEGT. V shed 10 bases and J shed 6 bases, with 10 bases lying between them. The CDR3 spans 10 residues. The CDR3 nucleotides read TGTGCCACGTCAGGGTTCGAGCAGTACTTC. This translates into CATSGFEQYF.

This clonotype was detected ten times or more. V usage is TRBV5-4 and J usage is TRBJ2-7; a weak D match, TRBD2 (5 bases). This CDR3 is 16 amino acids long. The V end lost 0 bases, the J end lost 3 bases, and 16 bases lay between the germline ends. Germline values: CDR1 SGHNT, CDR2 YYREEE (reference sequence). In DNA, the CDR3 is TGTGCCAGCAGCTTGGAATTCGGAGCGGCGATCTACGAGCAGTACTTC. It yields the protein CASSLEFGAAIYEQYF.

This clonotype was picked up many times. This chain links TRBV5-4 with TRBJ2-2; D may match TRBD1 or TRBD2 (5 bases each). Germline assignment: CDR1 SGHNT and CDR2 YYREEE (reference sequence). The V end lost 0 bases, the J end lost 7 bases, and 13 bases lay between the germline ends. This CDR3 has 15 amino acids. The CDR3 loop reads CASSLGNGAGGELFF. The CDR3 nucleotides read TGTGCCAGCAGCTTGGGGAACGGGGCTGGCGGGGAGCTGTTTTTT.

This clonotype was counted ten times or more. The chain joins TRBV2 to TRBJ2-7; perhaps TRBD1 as D (5 bases). V lost 3 bases and J 3 bases, leaving 9 bases between the germline ends. This CDR3 region has 13 residues. Germline loops: CDR1 SNHLY, CDR2 FYNNEI. The CDR3 spells CASSDRRDYEQYF. Here the CDR3 DNA reads TGTGCCAGCAGTGATCGCAGGGACTACGAGCAGTACTTC.

Concerning this clonotype: Compared with germline, one end of the junction differs, possibly owing to a read error. This chain uses TRBV4-1 with TRBJ2-7; D gene ambiguous. The CDR3 has 14 amino acids. From germline, CDR1 is MGHRA and CDR2 YSYEKL. CDR3 coding DNA: TGCGCCAGCAGCCAAGCCGGGCTATCCTGCGAGCAGTACTTC. Translation: CASSQAGLSCEQYF.

This clonotype was observed at least ten times. The chain carries TRBV6-2 or TRBV6-3 and TRBJ2-5, with 9 bases lining up with TRBD1. From germline, CDR1 is MNHEY and CDR2 SVGEGT. The CDR3 is made up of 15 amino acids. V shed 6 bases and J 5 bases; nucleotides not matched to a gene: 10. The CDR3, as DNA: TGTGCCAGCAGCTACCCGGGACAGGGTCCGGAGACCCAGTACTTC. The encoded protein is CASSYPGQGPETQYF.

This clonotype was seen repeatedly, ten times or more. V is TRBV6-2 or TRBV6-3 and J is TRBJ1-1; 8 bases match TRBD1. CDR1 is MNHEY, CDR2 SVGEGT, per germline. J was trimmed by 10 bases and V by 0 bases; bases with no gene match: 10. The CDR3 is 15 amino acids. The CDR3 protein is CASSYSMTGVGVAFF. DNA of the CDR3: TGTGCCAGCAGTTACTCGATGACAGGGGTTGGAGTAGCTTTCTTT.

This clonotype was detected a few times. This chain uses TRBV2 with TRBJ1-1; D remains ambiguous. CDR3 size: 15 residues. V was trimmed by 1 base and J by 0 bases, leaving 9 bases between them. Per the germline V gene, CDR1 is SNHLY and CDR2 is FYNNEI. The CDR3 is CASSEGGGMNTEAFF. CDR3 DNA: TGTGCCAGCAGTGAAGGTGGAGGGATGAACACTGAAGCTTTCTTT.

The rearrangement joins TRBV9 to TRBJ2-1; D is possibly TRBD2 (6 bases). This CDR3 comprises 14 residues. V lost 6 bases, J lost 9 bases, and 19 bases lay in between. CDR1 SGDLS and CDR2 YYNGEE come from the germline V gene. In DNA form, the CDR3 reads TGTGCCAGCAACACGGGGGTCCCACACAGTGAGCAGTTCTTC. Protein sequence: CASNTGVPHSEQFF. Drawing the rest from reference TRBV9 and TRBJ2-1, the complete variable domain is DSGVTQTPKHLITATGQRVTLRCSPRSGDLSVYWYQQSLDQGLQFLIQYYNGEERAKGNILERFSAQQFPDLHSELNLSSLELGDSALYFCASNTGVPHSEQFFGPGTRLTVL.

This clonotype was detected ten times or more. The rearrangement joins TRBV5-6 to TRBJ1-1; D remains ambiguous. The germline V gene has CDR1 SGHDT and CDR2 YYEEEE. This CDR3 is built from 13 residues. The V end lost 4 bases, the J end lost 6 bases, and 13 bases lay between the germline ends. CDR3 sequence (DNA): TGTGCCAGCAGCGGGGATGGTGGATCTGAAGCTTTCTTT. Its translation: CASSGDGGSEAFF.

This clonotype was detected many times. This chain connects TRBV14 to TRBJ1-2; D call uncertain. Trimming took 0 bases from V and 4 from J, leaving 9 bases between them. Germline V gives CDR1 SGHDN, CDR2 FVKESK. The CDR3 contains 14 residues. As DNA, the CDR3 is TGTGCCAGCAGCCAAGAACGAGGATTCTATGGCTACACCTTC. This encodes CASSQERGFYGYTF.

This clonotype has just a few counts. The chain carries TRBV9 and TRBJ2-3; a weak D match, TRBD2 (6 bases). Trimming removed 2 bases at V and 5 bases at J, with 12 bases between. The CDR3 is 14 amino acids. In germline, CDR1 is SGDLS, CDR2 YYNGEE. The CDR3 nucleotides are TGTGCCAGCAGCGTGGGCGGGGTCTTAGATACGCAGTATTTT. This encodes CASSVGGVLDTQYF.

This clonotype was observed many times. The J gene is TRBJ1-2, the V gene TRBV4-3, with 7 bases identical to TRBD1. CDR1 and CDR2 (germline): LGHNA, YSLEER. The junction had 3 bases not matched to a gene; V was cut back by 1 base and J by 4 bases. The CDR3 covers 14 residues. In nucleotides, the CDR3 is TGCGCCAGCAGCCAAGCCGGGACAGTCTATGGCTACACCTTC. This sequence encodes CASSQAGTVYGYTF.

This clonotype showed up many times. The rearrangement uses TRBV28 and TRBJ2-5, with 9 positions matching TRBD2. Per the germline V gene, CDR1 is MDHEN and CDR2 is SYDVKM. The CDR3 is made up of 16 amino acids. Trimming removed 3 bases from V and 0 bases from J; junction bases left unmatched: 5. In DNA form, the CDR3 reads TGTGCCAGCAGTTTCCCGACTAGCGGTTACCAAGAGACCCAGTACTTC. Translation: CASSFPTSGYQETQYF.

The V and J genes are TRBV7-9 and TRBJ2-1; 7 positions agree with TRBD1. This CDR3 contains 16 residues. Germline trimming cut 5 bases from V and 0 bases from J; bases unmatched to any gene: 7. Germline CDR1 reads SEHNR; CDR2 reads FQNEAQ (reference sequence). This CDR3 is CASSPQGLSSYNEQFF. The CDR3 coding sequence is TGTGCCAGCAGCCCACAGGGGCTAAGCTCCTACAATGAGCAGTTCTTC.

About this clonotype: This may come from a read error, since a much larger clone is one base off. The chain carries TRBV3-1 and TRBJ1-1, with D possibly TRBD1 on 6 matching bases. The CDR3 loop spans 16 amino acids. Germline V CDR1 and CDR2: LGHDT, YNNKEL (reference sequence). This CDR3 reads CASNQVGDKMNTEAFF. In DNA, the CDR3 is TGTGCCAGCAACCAAGTTGGGGACAAAATGAACACTGAAGCTTTCTTT.